One and the same sample provided the 26 T cell receptor beta chains below, sequenced in a study of blood T cell repertoires in COVID-19. TCRdb's copy holds only in-frame clones and misses some; the assay was immunoSEQ multiplex PCR. The table includes about 130,000 clones, approximately 84% detected once. The sample taken for sequencing was peripheral blood. The receptors stem from a woman aged 45-65 years who had recovered from COVID-19.

The rearrangement joins TRBV6-2 or TRBV6-3 to TRBJ2-7, with 8 bases identical to TRBD2. The CDR3 covers 15 residues. Germline trimming cut 6 bases from V and 1 base from J; bases unmatched to any gene: 8. The germline V gene has CDR1 MNHEY and CDR2 SVGEGT. CDR3 amino acids: CASSSGGLASYEQYF. The CDR3 nucleotides are TGTGCCAGCAGCTCGGGAGGACTAGCTTCCTACGAGCAGTACTTC.

The chain uses TRBV2 and TRBJ1-5; the D is unclear. This CDR3 is 13 amino acids long. Deletions cut 7 bases from V and 0 bases from J, with 7 bases between. Germline V lookup: CDR1 SNHLY, CDR2 FYNNEI. The CDR3 DNA reads TGTGCCAGCAAACGGGATAGCAATCAGCCCCAGCATTTT. It translates to CASKRDSNQPQHF.

This rearrangement joins TRBV6-1 to TRBJ2-3; D not resolved. This CDR3 contains 16 residues. Trimming stripped 2 bases from V and 4 bases from J, with 16 bases between. Germline values: CDR1 MNHNS, CDR2 SASEGT. CDR3 region: CASSEIGGWAADTQYF. CDR3 DNA: TGTGCCAGCAGTGAAATAGGTGGGTGGGCCGCAGATACGCAGTATTTT.

The chain uses TRBV5-1 and TRBJ1-1; D possibly corresponds to TRBD1 (5 bases). Germline assignment: CDR1 SGHRS and CDR2 YFSETQ. The CDR3 runs to 14 residues. The V and J ends lost 2 bases and 2 bases respectively, with 10 bases between them. The CDR3 here is CASSLIDRNTEAFF. The CDR3 bases are TGCGCCAGCAGCTTAATCGACAGAAACACTGAAGCTTTCTTT. Full variable domain (rest looked up from reference TRBV5-1 and TRBJ1-1): KAGVTQTPRYLIKTRGQQVTLSCSPISGHRSVSWYQQTPGQGLQFLFEYFSETQRNKGNFPGRFSGRQFSNSRSEMNVSTLELGDSALYLCASSLIDRNTEAFFGQGTRLTVV.

This sequence joins TRBV21-1 and TRBJ1-2. TRBV21-1 counts as a pseudogene. This CDR3 is built from 13 residues. The CDR3 reads CASSKKPTGGYTF. For the CDR3, the DNA is TGTGCCAGCAGCAAAAAACCCACGGGAGGCTACACCTTC.

The chain uses TRBV19 and TRBJ1-1, with 8 bases fitting TRBD1. The V gene's germline CDR1 is LNHDA and CDR2 SQIVND (reference sequence). The CDR3 is 12 residues long. The V gene end was trimmed by 9 bases and the J gene end by 1 base; junction bases not matched to a gene: 1. The CDR3 region is CARGTGNTEAFF. The CDR3 DNA sequence: TGTGCCAGAGGGACAGGGAACACTGAAGCTTTCTTT.

V usage is TRBV4-1 and J usage is TRBJ1-2; D not resolved. This CDR3 contains 14 residues. V lost 0 bases, J lost 8 bases, and 13 bases lay in between. Germline lookup yields CDR1 MGHRA and CDR2 YSYEKL. Written as DNA, the CDR3 is TGCGCCAGCAGCCAAGAGAGAGAGGTCAAAGGCTACACCTTC. Translation: CASSQEREVKGYTF.

The V call is TRBV2, the J call TRBJ1-3; D is ambiguous. Trimming took 7 bases from V and 1 from J, leaving 11 bases between them. The CDR3 runs 14 residues. The germline V gene encodes CDR1 SNHLY and CDR2 FYNNEI. In DNA form, the CDR3 reads TGTGCCAGCACGGGAAGCGTATCTGGAAACACCATATATTTT. Its protein is CASTGSVSGNTIYF.

The rearrangement links TRBV7-9 to TRBJ1-3; 9 nucleotides align to TRBD1. Trimming cost V 5 bases and J 3 bases; bases outside gene matches: 23. The germline V gene encodes CDR1 SEHNR and CDR2 FQNEAQ (reference sequence). This CDR3 region has 21 residues. CDR3 protein: CASSTRGSSFGGQGHGNTIYF. The CDR3 DNA reads TGTGCCAGCAGCACAAGGGGCTCGTCGTTTGGGGGACAGGGACATGGAAACACCATATATTTT.

Written as DNA, the CDR3 is TGTGCCAGCAGCCAGCTGGCACAACAAAATCAGCCCCAGCATTTT. Residues: CASSQLAQQNQPQHF. The V call is TRBV4-2, the J call TRBJ1-5; D uncertain. The germline V and J ends were trimmed by 3 bases and 4 bases, with 13 bases remaining between them. Germline assignment: CDR1 LGHNA and CDR2 YNFKEQ. The CDR3 contains 15 residues.

The chain couples TRBV15 to TRBJ1-2; 7 bases fit TRBD1. Germline V lookup: CDR1 LNHNV, CDR2 YYDKDF (reference sequence). The CDR3 runs to 15 residues. V lost 1 base and J lost 2; bases outside the gene matches: 4. Here the CDR3 DNA reads TGTGCCACCAGCAGAGGCACAGGGGCAAACTATGGCTACACCTTC. The encoded protein is CATSRGTGANYGYTF.

The CDR3: CANGQGITGELFF. Written as DNA, the CDR3 is TGTGCCAATGGGCAGGGGATAACCGGGGAGCTGTTTTTT. The chain links TRBV6-5 to TRBJ2-2, with a tentative D call TRBD1 (6 bases). The CDR3 length is 13 residues. The germline CDR1 and CDR2 sequences are MNHEY and SVGAGI. V lost 10 bases, J lost 5 bases, and 14 bases lay in between.

This clone has more than one count but fewer than ten. The J gene is TRBJ2-2, the V gene TRBV11-2; TRBD1 matches at 8 bases. V was pared by 8 bases and J by 7 bases, with 3 bases of the junction left unmatched. The CDR3 covers 12 residues. Per germline, CDR1 SGHAT and CDR2 FQNNGV. In DNA form, the CDR3 reads TGTGCCAGCGACAGGGGATACGGGGAGCTGTTTTTT. Translated, it gives CASDRGYGELFF.

V is TRBV5-5 and J is TRBJ1-2, with D possibly TRBD1 on 5 matching bases. Germline lookup yields CDR1 SGHKS and CDR2 YYEKEE (reference sequence). V lost 5 bases and J 5 bases, leaving 16 bases between the germline ends. This CDR3 region has 14 residues. CDR3 residues: CASSSPGLAYGYTF. In nucleotides, the CDR3 is TGTGCCAGCAGTTCACCGGGACTAGCGTATGGCTACACCTTC.

Only one count was recorded for this clone. This chain links TRBV6-2 or TRBV6-3 with TRBJ2-5; 11 nucleotides line up with TRBD2. J was trimmed by 0 bases and V by 5 bases; bases with no gene match: 5. The CDR3 runs to 16 residues. The germline V gene encodes CDR1 MNHEY and CDR2 SVGEGT. CDR3 protein: CASSTRLAGNQETQYF. The CDR3, as DNA: TGTGCCAGCAGTACCCGACTAGCGGGAAACCAAGAGACCCAGTACTTC.

V gene TRBV28 combines with J gene TRBJ1-5; D is uncertain. The CDR3 is made up of 13 amino acids. Germline V lookup: CDR1 MDHEN, CDR2 SYDVKM. V shed 6 bases and J shed 4 bases, with 10 bases lying between them. The CDR3 loop reads CASRILMNQPQHF. The CDR3 DNA reads TGTGCCAGCAGAATACTGATGAATCAGCCCCAGCATTTT.

This clone occurred many times. This chain uses TRBV4-1 with TRBJ2-5; D is uncertain. Germline CDR1 MGHRA, CDR2 YSYEKL. The CDR3 has 12 residues. V was clipped by 2 bases and J by 4 bases, with 5 bases between them. CDR3 sequence (DNA): TGCGCCAGCAGCCAAACTGGAGAGACCCAGTACTTC. It encodes CASSQTGETQYF.

The gene calls are TRBV6-5 and TRBJ2-3; a weak D match, TRBD2 (6 bases). The CDR3 consists of 15 residues. The germline CDR1 and CDR2 sequences are MNHEY and SVGAGI. Trimming took 6 bases from V and 2 from J, leaving 15 bases between them. CDR3 region: CASRAASAPTDTQYF. CDR3 DNA sequence: TGTGCCAGCAGGGCGGCTAGCGCGCCCACAGATACGCAGTATTTT.

J is TRBJ1-3 and V is TRBV6-5; 9 bases line up with TRBD1. Losses at the gene ends were 4 bases for V and 4 bases for J; bases not matched to a gene: 8. CDR3 size: 16 residues. Germline CDR1 MNHEY, CDR2 SVGAGI. CDR3 in amino acids: CASSSLGTGTGNTIYF. CDR3 DNA sequence: TGTGCCAGCAGTTCCCTCGGGACAGGGACGGGAAACACCATATATTTT.

V gene TRBV6-5 combines with J gene TRBJ2-1, with 10 bases identical to TRBD1. Germline V gives CDR1 MNHEY, CDR2 SVGAGI. The CDR3 contains 15 residues. After removal of 6 bases from V and 1 base from J, the junction contained 3 bases not matched to a gene. The CDR3: CASSPDRGSYNEQFF. DNA of the CDR3: TGTGCCAGCAGCCCGGACAGGGGGTCCTACAATGAGCAGTTCTTC.

The genes are TRBV21-1 and TRBJ2-2; the table's D call of TRBD1 was not tested on the DNA. TRBV21-1 is marked as a pseudogene. This CDR3 has 14 amino acids. The CDR3 loop is CASSRPDSPGELFF. CDR3 nucleotides: TGTGCCAGCAGCAGACCGGACAGCCCCGGGGAGCTGTTTTTT.

V and J are TRBV5-4 and TRBJ2-3; D gene ambiguous. Trimming removed 2 bases at V and 0 bases at J, with 7 bases between. This CDR3 is 14 amino acids long. Germline-derived CDR1 and CDR2 are SGHNT and YYREEE (reference sequence). The CDR3 reads CASSLRGSTDTQYF. DNA of the CDR3: TGTGCCAGCAGCTTACGCGGTAGCACAGATACGCAGTATTTT. The full variable domain, in which reference TRBV5-4 and TRBJ2-3 provide the parts outside the CDR3, is ETGVTQSPTHLIKTRGQQVTLRCSSQSGHNTVSWYQQALGQGPQFIFQYYREEENGRGNFPPRFSGLQFPNYSSELNVNALELDDSALYLCASSLRGSTDTQYFGPGTRLTVL.

This sequence joins TRBV7-2 and TRBJ1-2, with TRBD1 matching over 11 bases. The length of the CDR3 is 15 residues. The J segment lost 6 bases and the V segment lost 1 base, leaving 4 bases of the junction unmatched. The germline CDR1 and CDR2 sequences are SGHTA and FQGNSA. CDR3 nucleotides: TGTGCCAGCAGCTTAGGTGGGACAGGGGGACATGGCTACACCTTC. Protein product: CASSLGGTGGHGYTF.

This chain connects TRBV6-5 to TRBJ2-3; no reliable D call. Germline loops: CDR1 MNHEY, CDR2 SVGAGI. V was cut by 8 bases and J by 2 bases, with 5 bases left in between. The CDR3 spans 11 residues. The CDR3, as DNA: TGTGCCAGCTCTCCCACAGATACGCAGTATTTT. Protein product: CASSPTDTQYF.

The rearrangement links TRBV6-6 to TRBJ2-5, with D maybe TRBD1 (6 bases). Germline V gene data show CDR1 as MNHNY and CDR2 as SVGAGI (reference sequence). V shed 4 bases and J shed 3 bases, with 9 bases lying between them. The CDR3 totals 13 residues. The CDR3 DNA reads as TGTGCCAGCAGTTCCTCAGGGGAAGAGACCCAGTACTTC. Its translation: CASSSSGEETQYF.

The chain couples TRBV30 to TRBJ1-4; D gene uncertain. Trimming removed 0 bases at V and 5 bases at J, with 10 bases between. The CDR3 loop spans 14 amino acids. CDR1 and CDR2 from the germline V gene are GTSNPN and SVGIG (reference sequence). CDR3 sequence reads: CAWSVTQTNEKLFF. CDR3 coding DNA: TGTGCCTGGAGTGTAACACAGACAAATGAAAAACTGTTTTTT.